The next 16 T cell receptor beta chains were all read from a single sample in a study of CD8+CD57+ T cells in acquired aplastic anemia. Genomic DNA, the template, was used for profiling of the TCR beta VDJ and CDR3. TCRdb fed the reads into MiXCR, producing one record per CDR3 protein. Of 35,000 to 45,000 distinct CDR3 sequences in the sample, roughly two thirds were seen once. Input material: sorted CD4+, CD8+, or CD8+CD57+ T cells (not recorded which) from PBMCs. These receptors were obtained from a human donor in good health, serving as a control.

The chain combines TRBV10-3 with TRBJ1-1; D unclear. V lost 6 bases and J lost 0, with 11 bases in between. This CDR3 region has 14 residues. Germline values: CDR1 ENHRY, CDR2 SYGVKD. The chain's CDR3 is CAIRSVTLNTEAFF. CDR3 sequence (DNA): TGTGCCATCAGGAGTGTAACCTTGAACACTGAAGCTTTCTTT.

This rearrangement joins TRBV29-1 to TRBJ2-1, with 7 bases fitting TRBD1. This CDR3 comprises 12 residues. J was trimmed by 8 bases and V by 5 bases; bases with no gene match: 6. CDR1 SQVTM and CDR2 ANQGSEA come from the germline V gene. CDR3 sequence: CSVQGDLDEQFF. For the CDR3, the DNA is TGCAGCGTTCAGGGGGATTTGGATGAGCAGTTCTTC.

This clonotype has ten or more counts. At one boundary the junction diverges from the germline segment, which might be a read error. This chain links TRBV7-7 with TRBJ2-6, with no clear D. The CDR3 is made up of 16 amino acids. Per germline, CDR1 SSHAT and CDR2 FNYEAQ (reference sequence). The CDR3 loop is CASSPGQEPGANVLTF. CDR3 DNA sequence: TGTGCTAGCAGCCCCGGCCAGGAGCCTGGGGCCAACGTCCTGACTTTC.

This chain connects TRBV7-9 to TRBJ2-5; D is undetermined. The length of the CDR3 is 13 residues. CDR1 SEHNR and CDR2 FQNEAQ come from the germline V gene (reference sequence). Trimming left V 3 bases short and J 5 bases short, with 10 bases between. CDR3 DNA: TGTGCCAGCAGCTTTCGGCATTACGAGACCCAGTACTTC. It codes for CASSFRHYETQYF.

By share of the sample, this clonotype is medium-sized (0.01 to 0.1%). The rearrangement links TRBV29-1 to TRBJ2-7; TRBD1 agrees at 7 bases. The germline CDR1 and CDR2 sequences are SQVTM and ANQGSEA. The ends lost 7 bases at V and 0 bases at J; junction bases unmatched: 6. This CDR3 region has 13 residues. CDR3: CSARQGSSYEQYF. The CDR3, as DNA: TGCAGCGCAAGACAGGGTAGCTCCTACGAGCAGTACTTC.

CDR3 sequence: CASSQPTGENYGYTF. The CDR3 DNA reads TGCGCCAGCAGCCAACCGACAGGGGAAAACTATGGCTACACCTTC. J is TRBJ1-2 and V is TRBV4-1; TRBD1 matches at 8 bases. The CDR3 is made up of 15 amino acids. Germline assignment: CDR1 MGHRA and CDR2 YSYEKL. The trim removed 2 bases at V and 2 bases at J, leaving 4 bases unmatched.

In its sample, this clonotype was seen a few times. One end of the junction is discordant with germline, which a read error may explain. V is TRBV2 and J is TRBJ2-5, with a possible D match to TRBD1 (6 bases). The germline CDR1 and CDR2 sequences are SNHLY and FYNNEI. CDR3 size: 15 residues. The CDR3 loop is CASSDLQGKQETQYF. Written as DNA, the CDR3 is TGCGCCAGCAGTGATCTACAGGGAAAGCAAGAGACCCAGTACTTC. Together with reference TRBV2 and TRBJ2-5, the CDR3 gives the full variable domain: EPEVTQTPSHQVTQMGQEVILRCVPISNHLYFYWYRQILGQKVEFLVSFYNNEISEKSEIFDDQFSVERPDGSNFTLKIRSTKLEDSAMYFCASSDLQGKQETQYFGPGTRLLVL.

The J gene is TRBJ1-2, the V gene TRBV15; no clear D gene. This CDR3 region has 18 residues. Germline V gene data show CDR1 as LNHNV and CDR2 as YYDKDF (reference sequence). Deletions cut 0 bases from V and 1 base from J, with 18 bases between. The CDR3 DNA reads TGTGCCACCAGCAGAGATCTGGTCAGGCAAACGCATAACTATGGCTACACCTTC. Translation: CATSRDLVRQTHNYGYTF.

By proportion, this clonotype is medium-sized. The J gene is TRBJ1-6, the V gene TRBV9, with a possible D match to TRBD1 (5 bases). Germline-derived CDR1 and CDR2 are SGDLS and YYNGEE. This CDR3 has 16 amino acids. The V end lost 0 bases, the J end lost 7 bases, and 14 bases lay between the germline ends. Written as DNA, the CDR3 is TGTGCCAGCAGCGTAGGAGTGGCAGAGGGGAATTCACCCCTCCACTTT. This sequence encodes CASSVGVAEGNSPLHF.

This clonotype appeared once. The CDR3 bases are TGTGCCACCAGCAGAGATCGGGTAACTAACTATGGCTACACCTTC. Translated, it gives CATSRDRVTNYGYTF. V usage is TRBV15 and J usage is TRBJ1-2; D gene uncertain. Germline V CDR1 and CDR2: LNHNV, YYDKDF (reference sequence). The V end lost 0 bases, the J end lost 0 bases, and 8 bases lay between the germline ends. The CDR3 length is 15 residues.

The rearrangement uses TRBV25-1 and TRBJ2-3; D not resolved. V was clipped by 4 bases and J by 0 bases, with 23 bases between them. CDR3 length: 19 amino acids. The germline CDR1 and CDR2 sequences are MGHDK and SYGVNS. CDR3 in DNA: TGTGCCAGCAGTGGCAGCAGGCACTTAGGGCCTGTGAGCACAGATACGCAGTATTTT. Protein sequence: CASSGSRHLGPVSTDTQYF.

The CDR3, as DNA: TGCAGTCAGACAGGGGGCTGGAACTATGGCTACACCTTC. Encoded protein: CSQTGGWNYGYTF. The chain has TRBV20-1 and TRBJ1-2; TRBD1 matches 10 bases. After removal of 8 bases from V and 2 bases from J, the junction contained 5 bases not matched to a gene. The CDR3 runs 13 residues. Germline lookup yields CDR1 DFQATT and CDR2 SNEGSKA (reference sequence).

This clonotype appeared many times. In DNA, the CDR3 is TGCAGTGCTAGAACTAGGGGGATCTACGAGCAGTACTTC. Its translation is CSARTRGIYEQYF. The chain carries TRBV20-1 and TRBJ2-7; D might be TRBD1 (6 bases). Trimming pared 2 bases from V and 3 bases from J, leaving 11 bases between. The CDR3 totals 13 residues. The germline CDR1 and CDR2 sequences are DFQATT and SNEGSKA (reference sequence).

This chain links TRBV25-1 with TRBJ1-3; D is undetermined. Trimming took off 0 bases at V and 8 bases at J, with 23 bases between the two ends. The CDR3 covers 18 residues. Germline CDR1 and CDR2: MGHDK and SYGVNS. CDR3 sequence: CASSEYSSLDLNVDTIYF. CDR3 coding DNA: TGTGCCAGCAGTGAATATAGTTCGCTTGACCTCAATGTGGACACCATATATTTT. The full variable domain, its missing parts supplied by reference TRBV25-1 and TRBJ1-3, is EADIYQTPRYLVIGTGKKITLECSQTMGHDKMYWYQQDPGMELHLIHYSYGVNSTEKGDLSSESTVSRIRTEHFPLTLESARPSHTSQYLCASSEYSSLDLNVDTIYFGEGSWLTVV.

This clonotype has at least ten counts. The chain links TRBV13 to TRBJ1-1; possibly TRBD1 for D (6 bases). The CDR3 spans 13 residues. Trimming took off 0 bases at V and 5 bases at J, with 7 bases between the two ends. Germline V gene data show CDR1 as PRHDT and CDR2 as FYEKMQ (reference sequence). CDR3 DNA: TGTGCCAGCAGCTTAGGAAGGGGGACTGAAGCTTTCTTT. It is translated as CASSLGRGTEAFF.

Written as DNA, the CDR3 is TGTGCCACCAGTGGTCCAGGTCCCCTCGGCTATGGCTACACCTTC. It codes for CATSGPGPLGYGYTF. The V gene is TRBV24-1, the J gene TRBJ1-2; no clear D gene. Trimming took off 5 bases at V and 4 bases at J, with 16 bases between the two ends. The germline gives CDR1 KGHDR, CDR2 SFDVKD. The CDR3 has 15 residues.